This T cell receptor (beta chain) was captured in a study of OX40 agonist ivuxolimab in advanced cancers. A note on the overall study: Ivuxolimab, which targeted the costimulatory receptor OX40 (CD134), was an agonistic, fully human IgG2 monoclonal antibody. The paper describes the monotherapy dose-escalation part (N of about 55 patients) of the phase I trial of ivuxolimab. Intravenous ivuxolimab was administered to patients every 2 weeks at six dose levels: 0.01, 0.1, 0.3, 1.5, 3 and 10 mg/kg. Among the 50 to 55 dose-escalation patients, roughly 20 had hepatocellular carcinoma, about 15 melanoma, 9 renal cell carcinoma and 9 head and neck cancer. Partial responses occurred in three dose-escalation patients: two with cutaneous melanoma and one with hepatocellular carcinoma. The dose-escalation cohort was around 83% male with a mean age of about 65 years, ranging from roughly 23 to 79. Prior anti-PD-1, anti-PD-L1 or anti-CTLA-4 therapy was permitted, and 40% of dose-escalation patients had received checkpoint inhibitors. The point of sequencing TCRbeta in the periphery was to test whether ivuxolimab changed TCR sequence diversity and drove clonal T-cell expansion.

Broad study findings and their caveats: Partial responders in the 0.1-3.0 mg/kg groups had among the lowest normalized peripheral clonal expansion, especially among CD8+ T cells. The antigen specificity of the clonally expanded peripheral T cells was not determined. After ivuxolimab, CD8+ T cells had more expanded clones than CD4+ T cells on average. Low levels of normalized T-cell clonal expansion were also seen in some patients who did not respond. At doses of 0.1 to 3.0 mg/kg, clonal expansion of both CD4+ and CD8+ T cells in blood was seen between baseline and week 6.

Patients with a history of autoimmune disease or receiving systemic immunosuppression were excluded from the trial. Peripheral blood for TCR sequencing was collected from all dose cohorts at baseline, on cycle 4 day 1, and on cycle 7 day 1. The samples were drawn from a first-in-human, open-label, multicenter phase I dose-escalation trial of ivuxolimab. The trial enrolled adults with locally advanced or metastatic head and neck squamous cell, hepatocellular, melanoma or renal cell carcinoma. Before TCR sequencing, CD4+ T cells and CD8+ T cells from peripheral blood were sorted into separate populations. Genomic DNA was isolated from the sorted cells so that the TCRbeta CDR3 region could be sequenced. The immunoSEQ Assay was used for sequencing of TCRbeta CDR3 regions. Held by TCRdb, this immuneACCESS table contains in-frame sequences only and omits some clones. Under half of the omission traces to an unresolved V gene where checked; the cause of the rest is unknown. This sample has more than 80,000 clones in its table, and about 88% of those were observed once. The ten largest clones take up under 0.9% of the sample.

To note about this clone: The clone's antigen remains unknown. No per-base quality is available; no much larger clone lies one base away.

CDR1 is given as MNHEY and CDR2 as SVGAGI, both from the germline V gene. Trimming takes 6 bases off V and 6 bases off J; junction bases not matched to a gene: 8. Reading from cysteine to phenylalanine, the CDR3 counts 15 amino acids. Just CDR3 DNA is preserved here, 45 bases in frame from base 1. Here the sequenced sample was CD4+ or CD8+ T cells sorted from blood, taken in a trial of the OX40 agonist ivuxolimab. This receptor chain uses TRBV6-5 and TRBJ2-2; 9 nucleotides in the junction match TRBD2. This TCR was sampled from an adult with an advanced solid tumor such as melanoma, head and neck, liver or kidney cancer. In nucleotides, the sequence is TGTGCCAGCAGGCGGGGACTAGCTCACGCCGGGGAGCTGTTTTTT. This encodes CASRRGLAHAGELFF.